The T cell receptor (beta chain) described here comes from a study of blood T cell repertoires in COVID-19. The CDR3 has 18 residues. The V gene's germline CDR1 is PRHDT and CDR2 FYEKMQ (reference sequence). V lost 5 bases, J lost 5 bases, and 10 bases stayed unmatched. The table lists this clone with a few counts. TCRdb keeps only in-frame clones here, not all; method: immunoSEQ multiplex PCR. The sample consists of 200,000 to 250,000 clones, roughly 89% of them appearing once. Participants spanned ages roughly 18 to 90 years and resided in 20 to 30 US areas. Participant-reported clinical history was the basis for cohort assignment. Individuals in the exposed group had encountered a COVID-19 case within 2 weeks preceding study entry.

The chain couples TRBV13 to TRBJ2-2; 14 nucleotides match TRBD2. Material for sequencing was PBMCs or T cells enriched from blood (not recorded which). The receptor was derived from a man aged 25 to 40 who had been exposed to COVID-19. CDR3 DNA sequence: TGTGCCAGCAGCGTTACCGGGACTAGCGGGGGCGTAACCGGGGAGCTGTTTTTT. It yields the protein CASSVTGTSGGVTGELFF. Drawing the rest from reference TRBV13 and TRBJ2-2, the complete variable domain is AAGVIQSPRHLIKEKRETATLKCYPIPRHDTVYWYQQGPGQDPQFLISFYEKMQSDKGSIPDRFSAQQFSDYHSELNMSSLELGDSALYFCASSVTGTSGGVTGELFFGEGSRLTVL.